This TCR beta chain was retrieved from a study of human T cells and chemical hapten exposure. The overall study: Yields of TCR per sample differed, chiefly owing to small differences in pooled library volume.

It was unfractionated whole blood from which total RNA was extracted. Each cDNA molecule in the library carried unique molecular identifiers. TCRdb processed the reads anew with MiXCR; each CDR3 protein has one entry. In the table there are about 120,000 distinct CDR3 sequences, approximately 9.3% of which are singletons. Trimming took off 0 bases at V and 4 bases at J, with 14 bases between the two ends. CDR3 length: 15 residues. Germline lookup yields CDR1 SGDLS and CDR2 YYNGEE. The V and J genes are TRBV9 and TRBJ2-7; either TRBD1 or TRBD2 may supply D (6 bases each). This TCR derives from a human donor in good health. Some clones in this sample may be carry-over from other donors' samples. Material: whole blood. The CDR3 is CASSVDGGHGYEQYF. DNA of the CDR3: TGTGCCAGCAGCGTAGACGGGGGCCATGGGTACGAGCAGTACTTC.